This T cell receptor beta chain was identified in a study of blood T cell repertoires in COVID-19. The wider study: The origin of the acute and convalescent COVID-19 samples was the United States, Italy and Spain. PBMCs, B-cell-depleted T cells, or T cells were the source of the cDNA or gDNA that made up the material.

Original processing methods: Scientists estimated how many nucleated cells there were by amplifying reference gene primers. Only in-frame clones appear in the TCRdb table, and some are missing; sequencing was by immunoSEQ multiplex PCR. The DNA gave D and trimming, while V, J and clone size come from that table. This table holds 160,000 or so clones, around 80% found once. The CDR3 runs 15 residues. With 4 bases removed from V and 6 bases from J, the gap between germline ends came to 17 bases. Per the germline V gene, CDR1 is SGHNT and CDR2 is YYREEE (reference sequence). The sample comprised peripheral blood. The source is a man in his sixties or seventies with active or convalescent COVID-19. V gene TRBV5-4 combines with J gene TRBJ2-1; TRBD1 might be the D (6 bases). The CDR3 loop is CASSPGRGYINEQFF. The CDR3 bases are TGTGCCAGCAGCCCAGGCAGGGGCTATATCAATGAGCAGTTCTTC. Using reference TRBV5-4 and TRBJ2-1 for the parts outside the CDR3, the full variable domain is ETGVTQSPTHLIKTRGQQVTLRCSSQSGHNTVSWYQQALGQGPQFIFQYYREEENGRGNFPPRFSGLQFPNYSSELNVNALELDDSALYLCASSPGRGYINEQFFGPGTRLTVL.